The 8 T cell receptor beta chains given below trace back to one sample, sequenced in a study of T cells after yellow fever vaccination. TCRdb reprocessed the 5' RACE reads via MiXCR and lists one record per CDR3 protein. The data show about 550,000 distinct CDR3 sequences, 15% to 20% seen once. Sequencing was performed on PBMCs, taken 15 days after the yellow fever booster vaccination. The source of these receptors is a man younger than 40 who received the YFV17D yellow fever vaccine.

This clonotype has only a few counts. The rearrangement uses TRBV20-1 and TRBJ2-1; 14 bases map to TRBD2. CDR3 size: 16 residues. V was pared by 6 bases and J by 7 bases, with 11 bases of the junction left unmatched. Germline assignment: CDR1 DFQATT and CDR2 SNEGSKA (reference sequence). CDR3 amino acids: CSARTSGRMGLNEQFF. In DNA, the CDR3 is TGCAGTGCGCGGACTAGCGGGAGGATGGGGCTAAATGAGCAGTTCTTC.

At least ten counts were recorded for this clonotype. V usage is TRBV27 and J usage is TRBJ2-1; tentative D call: TRBD2 (5 bases). Germline V gene lookup returns CDR1 MNHEY and CDR2 SMNVEV (reference sequence). This CDR3 comprises 14 residues. V was clipped by 5 bases and J by 13 bases, with 21 bases between them. The CDR3 DNA reads as TGTGCCAGCAGTCGACTGGACTTGCTGGGCCGTCAGTTCTTC. Translating gives CASSRLDLLGRQFF.

V usage is TRBV28 and J usage is TRBJ2-7; D might be TRBD1 or TRBD2, each matching 5 bases. There are 16 residues in the CDR3. The germline gives CDR1 MDHEN, CDR2 SYDVKM. V lost 2 bases, J lost 3 bases, and 17 bases lay in between. The CDR3 protein is CASSLLSFVGVYEQYF. CDR3 nucleotides: TGTGCCAGCAGTTTACTCTCGTTCGTGGGGGTCTACGAGCAGTACTTC.

This clonotype was observed a handful of times. The V and J genes are TRBV12-3 or TRBV12-4 and TRBJ1-3; D is undetermined. V was shortened by 5 bases and J by 11 bases, with 13 bases between the two germline ends. The CDR3 is made up of 12 amino acids. The CDR3 spells CASSPAASSIYF. In DNA, the CDR3 is TGTGCCAGCAGTCCCGCAGCGAGTTCCATATATTTT.

The sample holds a few counts of this clonotype. This chain uses TRBV2 with TRBJ2-7, with a tentative D call TRBD2 (6 bases). The V and J ends lost 8 bases and 2 bases respectively, with 13 bases between them. Germline lookup yields CDR1 SNHLY and CDR2 FYNNEI. CDR3 length: 13 amino acids. CDR3 DNA: TGTGCCAGCCAACGGCGGGATACCTACGAGCAGTACTTC. It encodes CASQRRDTYEQYF.

The gene calls are TRBV6-2 or TRBV6-3 and TRBJ2-2, with D tentatively TRBD1 (5 bases). Germline CDR1 is MNHEY and CDR2 is SVGEGT. The CDR3 loop spans 13 amino acids. Deletions cut 10 bases from V and 4 bases from J, with 13 bases between. The DNA of the CDR3 is TGTGCCACCTCAGGGATCCTCACCGGGGAGCTGTTTTTT. It yields the protein CATSGILTGELFF.

This clonotype was observed at least ten times. V usage is TRBV5-4 and J usage is TRBJ2-7; tentatively, D is TRBD2 (6 bases). The germline V and J ends were trimmed by 4 bases and 6 bases, with 11 bases remaining between them. Germline CDR1 SGHNT, CDR2 YYREEE (reference sequence). CDR3 length equals 12 residues. Written as DNA, the CDR3 is TGTGCCAGCAGCCAGGGAGGTGCCGAGCAGTACTTC. It encodes CASSQGGAEQYF.

This clonotype was seen just once. DNA for the CDR3: TGTGCCAGCCCCGGGACAGGCGTTGACGAGCAGTACTTC. Encoded protein: CASPGTGVDEQYF. The chain uses TRBV19 and TRBJ2-7; 8 bases map to TRBD1. Trimming at V came to 9 bases and at J to 5 bases, leaving 9 bases not matched to a gene. This CDR3 has 13 amino acids. From germline, CDR1 is LNHDA and CDR2 SQIVND (reference sequence).